This TCR beta chain originates from a study of spatial heterogeneity in lung cancer. Germline trimming cut 5 bases from V and 3 bases from J; bases unmatched to any gene: 3. CDR3 size: 13 residues. CDR1 MNHNY and CDR2 SVGAGI come from the germline V gene (reference sequence). TCRdb reprocessed the 5' RACE reads via MiXCR and lists one record per CDR3 protein. The table lists roughly 38,000 distinct CDR3 sequences, 3% to 3.5% of them singletons. Time point of the sample: sample taken at primary tumor resection. Untreated early-stage non-small cell lung cancer patients, some 70 in total, were the donors. Unsorted samples of tumor, nontumor lung or frozen PBMC had their whole RNA sequenced.

The starting material was normal lung tissue next to the tumor, obtained at surgery. The chain carries TRBV6-6 and TRBJ2-7; TRBD1 aligns across 8 bases. The sequence came from a male donor with early-stage non-small cell lung cancer. The CDR3 spells CASSRGQVYEQYF. CDR3 bases: TGTGCCAGCAGTAGGGGACAGGTCTACGAGCAGTACTTC.